These 30 T cell receptor beta chains share one sample of origin, sequenced in a study of T cells in localized non-small cell lung cancer (dated by TCRdb to the early 2020s). The method was the immunoSEQ multiplex PCR assay. The source is immuneACCESS, and TCRdb retained only in-frame sequences with V and J called. Part of the clones is not carried over; for the studies checked, unresolved V genes explain less than half of this, and the remainder is unexplained. The sample table holds about 3,000 clones, of which less than 20% were seen once. In total, the top ten clones hold 9% to 15% of the sample. The source material was lung tumor tissue, sampled before any cancer treatment. The receptors originated from a man aged 35-75 years with stage I lung adenocarcinoma.

This chain joins TRBV6-8 and TRBJ1-1, with a tentative D call TRBD1 (6 bases). V was cut by 4 bases and J by 0 bases, with 9 bases left in between. CDR3 length: 14 residues. Germline V lookup: CDR1 MNHGY, CDR2 SAAAGT. CDR3 bases: TGTGCCAGCAGTTTAGGGGACATGAACACTGAAGCTTTCTTT. Protein: CASSLGDMNTEAFF.

This clone has just a few counts. The rearrangement uses TRBV11-3 and TRBJ2-2, with TRBD1 as a possible D gene (8 bases). V lost 5 bases and J 1 base, leaving 23 bases between the germline ends. Germline V CDR1 and CDR2: SGHNT, YENEEA. The CDR3 is 19 amino acids. CDR3 loop: CASSPGGAGTGVNTGELFF. CDR3 DNA sequence: TGTGCCAGCAGCCCTGGGGGGGCCGGGACAGGCGTGAACACCGGGGAGCTGTTTTTT.

This clone is medium-sized by share. V is TRBV11-3 and J is TRBJ1-1, with D possibly TRBD1 on 5 matching bases. Germline CDR1 SGHNT, CDR2 YENEEA. The CDR3 is made up of 15 amino acids. Trimming shortened V by 1 base and J by 2 bases, and 11 bases separated the two germline ends. CDR3 residues: CASSLGDLKNTEAFF. CDR3 sequence (DNA): TGTGCCAGCAGCTTAGGGGACCTTAAAAACACTGAAGCTTTCTTT.

Judged by abundance, this clone is large. The gene calls are TRBV4-1 and TRBJ2-7; D is possibly TRBD2 (5 bases). Germline CDR1 MGHRA, CDR2 YSYEKL. V was pared by 1 base and J by 0 bases, with 7 bases between. The CDR3 has 14 amino acids. CDR3 DNA sequence: TGCGCCAGCAGCCAAGGCGACTACTCCTACGAGCAGTACTTC. This encodes CASSQGDYSYEQYF.

This clone has a handful of counts. J is TRBJ2-1 and V is TRBV6-8; a weak D match, TRBD1 (5 bases). Trimming took 5 bases from V and 6 from J, leaving 14 bases between them. This CDR3 contains 14 residues. Germline lookup yields CDR1 MNHGY and CDR2 SAAAGT. CDR3 in amino acids: CASSDRGQPNEQFF. The CDR3 nucleotides read TGTGCCAGCAGTGACCGAGGACAACCCAATGAGCAGTTCTTC.

This rearrangement joins TRBV6-7 to TRBJ2-1; possibly TRBD2 for D (5 bases). TRBV6-7 falls under the ORF class, with uncertain function. V was cut by 5 bases and J by 0 bases, with 8 bases left in between. The CDR3 has 14 amino acids. The CDR3 nucleotides read TGTGCCAGCAGTGAAAGCGGCTCCTACAATGAGCAGTTCTTC. Translated: CASSESGSYNEQFF.

V gene TRBV11-3 combines with J gene TRBJ2-5, with D unresolved. This CDR3 region has 14 residues. Per germline, CDR1 SGHNT and CDR2 YENEEA. Trimming removed 2 bases at V and 2 bases at J, with 9 bases between. The CDR3: CASSLTAVQETQYF. The CDR3 DNA reads as TGTGCCAGCAGCTTAACAGCCGTACAAGAGACCCAGTACTTC.

The gene calls are TRBV6-8 and TRBJ1-6, with 10 bases identical to TRBD1. This CDR3 is built from 14 residues. Germline assignment: CDR1 MNHGY and CDR2 SAAAGT. J gave up 9 bases and V 6 bases, and 5 bases lay outside the gene matches. CDR3 DNA: TGTGCCAGCAGAACGGACAGGGGGACTTCACCCCTCCACTTT. As protein: CASRTDRGTSPLHF.

The J gene is TRBJ1-1, the V gene TRBV10-2; perhaps TRBD1 as D (5 bases). CDR3 size: 15 residues. Per the germline V gene, CDR1 is WSHSY and CDR2 is SAAADI. Between the trimmed V and J ends, which lost 3 bases and 3 bases, there was a span of 14 bases. CDR3 amino acids: CASSEDRFKDTEAFF. DNA for the CDR3: TGCGCCAGCAGTGAAGACAGATTTAAGGACACTGAAGCTTTCTTT.

This chain joins TRBV28 and TRBJ1-2; 10 bases are shared with TRBD1. Germline CDR1 is MDHEN and CDR2 is SYDVKM. This CDR3 is built from 15 residues. V dropped 5 bases and J dropped 7; count of bases not matched to a gene: 10. The CDR3 nucleotides are TGTGCCAGCAGTAAAGGGGACAGGGGCAATGGTGGCTACACCTTC. Translated: CASSKGDRGNGGYTF.

The chain employs TRBV5-1 and TRBJ2-5, with D uncertain. Trimming took off 0 bases at V and 1 base at J, with 13 bases between the two ends. Germline-derived CDR1 and CDR2 are SGHRS and YFSETQ. The CDR3 contains 16 residues. CDR3 nucleotide sequence: TGCGCCAGCAGCTTGGCCAGTGACGGAGCCCAAGAGACCCAGTACTTC. This gives the protein CASSLASDGAQETQYF. The full variable domain, its missing parts supplied by reference TRBV5-1 and TRBJ2-5, is KAGVTQTPRYLIKTRGQQVTLSCSPISGHRSVSWYQQTPGQGLQFLFEYFSETQRNKGNFPGRFSGRQFSNSRSEMNVSTLELGDSALYLCASSLASDGAQETQYFGPGTRLLVL.

The chain joins TRBV29-1 to TRBJ1-2, with D uncertain. This CDR3 is 14 amino acids long. V dropped 0 bases and J dropped 0 bases, with 8 bases sitting between them. Germline-derived CDR1 and CDR2 are SQVTM and ANQGSEA. The CDR3 region is CSVEERKANYGYTF. The CDR3 nucleotides read TGCAGCGTTGAAGAAAGGAAAGCTAACTATGGCTACACCTTC.

This clone was recorded a few times. This chain joins TRBV9 and TRBJ2-2; 8 bases agree with TRBD1. The germline V gene encodes CDR1 SGDLS and CDR2 YYNGEE. The CDR3 totals 15 residues. V trimming: 5 bases; J trimming: 5 bases; junction bases outside the gene matches: 8. Written as DNA, the CDR3 is TGTGCCAGCAGTGATCGGACAGGGAATACCGGGGAGCTGTTTTTT. Translated: CASSDRTGNTGELFF.

The rearrangement joins TRBV11-3 to TRBJ2-2, with 7 bases fitting TRBD2. The CDR3 is made up of 16 amino acids. Looked up from germline, CDR1 is SGHNT and CDR2 is YENEEA. After removal of 5 bases from V and 4 bases from J, the junction contained 10 bases not matched to a gene. This CDR3 reads CASSVWGGPTTGELFF. The CDR3 DNA follows: TGTGCCAGCAGCGTCTGGGGGGGACCGACCACCGGGGAGCTGTTTTTT.

This clone is termed hyperexpanded. The V gene is TRBV6-8, the J gene TRBJ2-1, with D tentatively TRBD1 (5 bases). Deletions cut 5 bases from V and 7 bases from J, with 9 bases between. Germline V lookup: CDR1 MNHGY, CDR2 SAAAGT. This CDR3 comprises 12 residues. CDR3 sequence reads: CASSAQANEQFF. DNA for the CDR3: TGTGCCAGCAGTGCACAGGCAAATGAGCAGTTCTTC.

The chain combines TRBV5-1 with TRBJ1-1; D possibly corresponds to TRBD1 (5 bases). The germline V gene encodes CDR1 SGHRS and CDR2 YFSETQ. The CDR3 runs 18 residues. With 2 bases removed from V and 1 base from J, the gap between germline ends came to 21 bases. The CDR3 nucleotides read TGCGCCAGCAGCTTAGGATATGGGGGTATCAGTGAGAACACTGAAGCTTTCTTT. Translated: CASSLGYGGISENTEAFF. The variable domain in full, completed from reference TRBV5-1 and TRBJ1-1, reads KAGVTQTPRYLIKTRGQQVTLSCSPISGHRSVSWYQQTPGQGLQFLFEYFSETQRNKGNFPGRFSGRQFSNSRSEMNVSTLELGDSALYLCASSLGYGGISENTEAFFGQGTRLTVV.

The V and J genes are TRBV30 and TRBJ2-6, with D maybe TRBD1 (6 bases). Germline V gives CDR1 GTSNPN, CDR2 SVGIG (reference sequence). With 7 bases removed from V and 0 bases from J, the gap between germline ends came to 16 bases. This CDR3 contains 16 residues. The chain's CDR3 is CASHRVKSSGANVLTF. DNA for the CDR3: TGTGCCTCCCACAGGGTGAAGAGCTCTGGGGCCAACGTCCTGACTTTC.

This clone qualifies as large. The V call is TRBV11-3, the J call TRBJ1-1; 9 nucleotides match TRBD1. This CDR3 spans 17 amino acids. Per germline, CDR1 SGHNT and CDR2 YENEEA. V lost 1 base, J lost 1 base, and 7 bases stayed unmatched. This CDR3 is CASSLVWDRAENTEAFF. The CDR3 DNA reads TGTGCCAGCAGCTTAGTTTGGGACAGGGCCGAGAACACTGAAGCTTTCTTT. The complete variable domain, with remaining parts taken from reference TRBV11-3 and TRBJ1-1, reads EAGVVQSPRYKIIEKKQPVAFWCNPISGHNTLYWYLQNLGQGPELLIRYENEEAVDDSQLPKDRFSAERLKGVDSTLKIQPAELGDSAVYLCASSLVWDRAENTEAFFGQGTRLTVV.

The chain employs TRBV25-1 and TRBJ1-1; 9 nucleotides match TRBD1. The junction had 3 bases not matched to a gene; V was cut back by 6 bases and J by 1 base. The CDR3 has 14 residues. Germline lookup yields CDR1 MGHDK and CDR2 SYGVNS. This CDR3 reads CASRGQGWNTEAFF. The CDR3, as DNA: TGTGCCAGCAGAGGACAGGGGTGGAACACTGAAGCTTTCTTT.

In DNA, the CDR3 is TGCAGCGTTGAAAAGGGGGCGGGCTATGGCTACACCTTC. It specifies CSVEKGAGYGYTF. The rearrangement joins TRBV29-1 to TRBJ1-2, with TRBD1 identical over 7 bases. Germline CDR1 is SQVTM and CDR2 is ANQGSEA. V was pared by 2 bases and J by 4 bases, with 4 bases of the junction left unmatched. CDR3 length: 13 amino acids.

V usage is TRBV19 and J usage is TRBJ2-7, with 9 positions matching TRBD1. The CDR3 totals 17 residues. The J segment lost 2 bases and the V segment lost 6 bases, leaving 14 bases of the junction unmatched. The germline gives CDR1 LNHDA, CDR2 SQIVND (reference sequence). The CDR3 DNA sequence: TGTGCCAGTAGCCCCCCCGAGAACAGGGGGCGAACCTACGAGCAGTACGTC. This translates into CASSPPENRGRTYEQYV.

This clone was seen a handful of times. The rearrangement uses TRBV11-3 and TRBJ1-1; D is possibly TRBD1 (5 bases). V lost 3 bases, J lost 1 base, and 9 bases lay in between. Germline values: CDR1 SGHNT, CDR2 YENEEA. The CDR3 consists of 14 residues. CDR3 nucleotide sequence: TGTGCCAGCAGCTTGACAGAGGCGAACACTGAAGCTTTCTTT. Its translation: CASSLTEANTEAFF.

This chain joins TRBV5-1 and TRBJ2-7; tentative D call: TRBD1 (6 bases). Germline lookup yields CDR1 SGHRS and CDR2 YFSETQ. The ends were cut back, 0 bases at V and 2 bases at J, with 15 bases in the middle. CDR3 length equals 16 residues. CDR3 sequence (DNA): TGCGCCAGCAGCTTGGTCACAGGGCAGGGGACCTACGAGCAGTACTTC. Protein: CASSLVTGQGTYEQYF.

This sequence joins TRBV5-1 and TRBJ2-1; D is possibly TRBD1 (7 bases). The germline V gene encodes CDR1 SGHRS and CDR2 YFSETQ. The CDR3 covers 15 residues. Trimming shortened V by 4 bases and J by 4 bases, and 15 bases separated the two germline ends. The DNA for the CDR3 is TGCGCCAGCAGCATTGAGGGGGCGGGGTACAATGAGCAGTTCTTC. This codes for CASSIEGAGYNEQFF.

J is TRBJ1-4 and V is TRBV19; D not resolved. The CDR3 is 13 amino acids. Trimming stripped 7 bases from V and 8 bases from J, with 14 bases between. The germline CDR1 and CDR2 sequences are LNHDA and SQIVND (reference sequence). The CDR3 coding sequence is TGTGCCAGTAATCACGAGGTTGGGGAAAAACTGTTTTTT. Residues: CASNHEVGEKLFF.

This chain joins TRBV6-8 and TRBJ2-2; the match to TRBD2 covers 7 bases. Germline lookup yields CDR1 MNHGY and CDR2 SAAAGT. The ends lost 7 bases at V and 6 bases at J; junction bases unmatched: 8. CDR3 length: 14 amino acids. Written as DNA, the CDR3 is TGTGCCAGCAACCCGGGGAGGGAGGCCGGGGAGCTGTTTTTT. This sequence encodes CASNPGREAGELFF.

By sample fraction, this clone is large. The chain has TRBV19 and TRBJ1-1; D gene unclear. The CDR3 is made up of 12 amino acids. Trimming removed 1 base at V and 1 base at J, with 1 base between. Germline lookup yields CDR1 LNHDA and CDR2 SQIVND (reference sequence). The CDR3, as DNA: TGTGCCAGTAGTATAGGGAACACTGAAGCTTTCTTT. It is translated as CASSIGNTEAFF.

Relative to its sample, this clone is medium-sized. CDR3: CASSLVVGTGSYEQYF. The DNA of the CDR3 is TGTGCCAGCAGCTTAGTTGTCGGGACAGGGTCCTACGAGCAGTACTTC. The J gene is TRBJ2-7, the V gene TRBV11-3; 9 bases line up with TRBD1. Germline trimming cut 1 base from V and 1 base from J; bases unmatched to any gene: 5. There are 16 residues in the CDR3. Germline V gives CDR1 SGHNT, CDR2 YENEEA.

This chain connects TRBV6-8 to TRBJ2-2; 9 bases agree with TRBD1. CDR1 and CDR2 (germline): MNHGY, SAAAGT. V gave up 5 bases and J gave up 4 bases; unmatched junction bases: 11. This CDR3 spans 17 amino acids. CDR3 bases: TGTGCCAGCAGTGGAGTGCCCCCGGGACAGGGCACCGGGGAGCTGTTTTTT. Protein product: CASSGVPPGQGTGELFF.

This clone is termed medium-sized (0.01 to 0.1%). This rearrangement joins TRBV15 to TRBJ1-3; 7 nucleotides match TRBD1. V trimming: 0 bases; J trimming: 4 bases; junction bases outside the gene matches: 3. This CDR3 has 15 residues. Germline V gene data show CDR1 as LNHNV and CDR2 as YYDKDF (reference sequence). The CDR3 coding sequence is TGTGCCACCAGCAGAGATCTAGGGGGCGGAAACACCATATATTTT. It specifies CATSRDLGGGNTIYF.